This passage covers 28 T cell receptor beta chains from one sample sequenced in a study of glioma-infiltrating T cells after dendritic cell vaccination. Time point specified: after dendritic cell vaccination, including at tumor progression/relapse. Only in-frame clones appear in the TCRdb table, and some are missing; sequencing was by immunoSEQ multiplex PCR. This sample carries around 83,000 clones, 75% to 90% of them seen once, and the ten largest clones take 8.5%. Material: blood, obtained after dendritic cell vaccination. These receptors were taken from a human donor with glioblastoma.

This chain links TRBV4-3 with TRBJ1-2, with no clear D. CDR3 size: 16 residues. Trimming took off 1 base at V and 4 bases at J, with 16 bases between the two ends. Germline V CDR1 and CDR2: LGHNA, YSLEER. The CDR3: CASSQGLGGGLYGYTF. The CDR3 nucleotides are TGCGCCAGCAGCCAAGGGTTGGGTGGAGGACTCTATGGCTACACCTTC.

The V gene is TRBV28, the J gene TRBJ1-2; the match to TRBD1 covers 9 bases. CDR3 length equals 16 residues. Looked up from germline, CDR1 is MDHEN and CDR2 is SYDVKM. Losses at the gene ends were 6 bases for V and 5 bases for J; bases not matched to a gene: 13. CDR3 in amino acids: CASSVARTGAKYGYTF. DNA of the CDR3: TGTGCCAGCAGCGTAGCCCGGACAGGGGCAAAATATGGCTACACCTTC.

The J gene is TRBJ2-1, the V gene TRBV6-4; 7 bases align to TRBD1. Germline CDR1 reads MRHNA; CDR2 reads SNTAGT. V shed 7 bases and J 2 bases; nucleotides not matched to a gene: 5. CDR3 length: 14 amino acids. DNA for the CDR3: TGTGCCAGCAAGACAGGGCCCACCTACAATGAGCAGTTCTTC. This codes for CASKTGPTYNEQFF.

The rearrangement joins TRBV10-3 to TRBJ1-1; 9 bases fit TRBD1. The junction had 11 bases not matched to a gene; V was cut back by 10 bases and J by 5 bases. This CDR3 region has 14 residues. The germline CDR1 and CDR2 sequences are ENHRY and SYGVKD. The CDR3 nucleotides read TGTGCCACCCAGGGACAGGGAGAGGGGACTGAAGCTTTCTTT. Translation gives CATQGQGEGTEAFF.

This chain connects TRBV7-3 to TRBJ1-4, with D perhaps TRBD1 (6 bases). This CDR3 region has 14 residues. V gave up 1 base and J gave up 6 bases, with 9 bases separating them. Looked up from germline, CDR1 is SGHTA and CDR2 is FQGTGA. Here the CDR3 reads CASSLRQDHEKLFF. CDR3 bases: TGTGCCAGCAGCTTAAGACAGGACCATGAAAAACTGTTTTTT.

J is TRBJ2-7 and V is TRBV6-5, with 11 bases lining up with TRBD2. Germline V gene sequence: CDR1 MNHEY, CDR2 SVGAGI. The CDR3 covers 13 residues. The V gene end was trimmed by 6 bases and the J gene end by 2 bases; junction bases not matched to a gene: 0. In DNA form, the CDR3 reads TGTGCCAGCAGACTAGCGGGAGCCTACGAGCAGTACTTC. Translation: CASRLAGAYEQYF.

The chain has TRBV15 and TRBJ2-3; D is possibly TRBD1 (5 bases). The CDR3 contains 16 residues. The germline V and J ends were trimmed by 0 bases and 6 bases, with 16 bases remaining between them. Germline loops: CDR1 LNHNV, CDR2 YYDKDF (reference sequence). The CDR3 bases are TGTGCCACCAGCAGAGATTGGGTGGGGTACAGGGATACGCAGTATTTT. Translating it yields CATSRDWVGYRDTQYF.

The chain links TRBV5-1 to TRBJ1-5; no clear D gene. V was shortened by 0 bases and J by 4 bases, with 8 bases between the two germline ends. CDR3 size: 14 residues. Germline V CDR1 and CDR2: SGHRS, YFSETQ. The CDR3 region has the DNA TGCGCCAGCAGCTTGGGAGGAATTAATCAGCCCCAGCATTTT. Its protein product is CASSLGGINQPQHF.

The chain couples TRBV5-6 to TRBJ1-5, with D possibly being TRBD1 (5 bases). V shed 4 bases and J shed 0 bases, with 20 bases lying between them. The CDR3 totals 18 residues. CDR1 SGHDT and CDR2 YYEEEE come from the germline V gene. The CDR3 DNA follows: TGTGCCAGCAGCGCCACCCGACCGGGGGGGTATAGCAATCAGCCCCAGCATTTT. This sequence encodes CASSATRPGGYSNQPQHF.

The CDR3 here is CASSVFGKVYNEQFF. The CDR3, as DNA: TGTGCCAGCAGCGTGTTCGGGAAAGTTTACAATGAGCAGTTCTTC. J is TRBJ2-1 and V is TRBV9; maybe TRBD2 (5 bases). Germline CDR1 SGDLS, CDR2 YYNGEE. The CDR3 length is 15 residues. V shed 2 bases and J shed 4 bases, with 13 bases lying between them.

J is TRBJ2-1 and V is TRBV4-1; the match to TRBD2 covers 10 bases. This CDR3 has 17 amino acids. Unmatched junction bases numbered 11, after V lost 3 bases and J lost 6 bases. Germline values: CDR1 MGHRA, CDR2 YSYEKL. The CDR3 region is CASSHELWTSGRNEQFF. Here the CDR3 DNA reads TGCGCCAGCAGCCATGAGTTGTGGACTAGCGGTCGCAATGAGCAGTTCTTC.

The chain carries TRBV11-2 and TRBJ2-2; 8 nucleotides agree with TRBD2. CDR1 and CDR2 (germline): SGHAT, FQNNGV. Trimming removed 5 bases from V and 3 bases from J; junction bases left unmatched: 5. The CDR3 loop spans 15 amino acids. Here the CDR3 DNA reads TGTGCCAGCAGCCCCAGGACTAGCTACACCGGGGAGCTGTTTTTT. This translates into CASSPRTSYTGELFF.

The chain employs TRBV20-1 and TRBJ2-4, with D perhaps matching TRBD1 (6 bases). The CDR3 is 11 amino acids. Trimming took off 3 bases at V and 11 bases at J, with 11 bases between the two ends. Germline CDR1 reads DFQATT; CDR2 reads SNEGSKA (reference sequence). CDR3 sequence (DNA): TGCAGTGCTAGGGAAAGGACAGTTCAGTACTTC. As protein: CSARERTVQYF.

V gene TRBV7-2 combines with J gene TRBJ1-5; 9 bases are a match to TRBD1. The CDR3 runs 15 residues. V lost 4 bases and J lost 6; bases outside the gene matches: 7. Per the germline V gene, CDR1 is SGHTA and CDR2 is FQGNSA. The DNA of the CDR3 is TGTGCCAGCAGCTATGGACAGGGGTTGGTTCAGCCCCAGCATTTT. Amino acid sequence: CASSYGQGLVQPQHF. Drawing the rest from reference TRBV7-2 and TRBJ1-5, the complete variable domain is GAGVSQSPSNKVTEKGKDVELRCDPISGHTALYWYRQSLGQGLEFLIYFQGNSAPDKSGLPSDRFSAERTGGSVSTLTIQRTQQEDSAVYLCASSYGQGLVQPQHFGDGTRLSIL.

The CDR3 bases are TGTGCCAGCAGCTTGAGGGGGCCCCGAGGTGAGCAGTTCTTC. Its protein is CASSLRGPRGEQFF. This chain joins TRBV5-6 and TRBJ2-1; 7 bases align to TRBD1. The CDR3 totals 14 residues. Germline V gene data show CDR1 as SGHDT and CDR2 as YYEEEE. V dropped 1 base and J dropped 9; count of bases not matched to a gene: 7.

A single count supports this clone. The chain combines TRBV6-1 with TRBJ2-7, with TRBD1 identical over 8 bases. The V gene end was trimmed by 4 bases and the J gene end by 3 bases; junction bases not matched to a gene: 11. The CDR3 runs 16 residues. Per the germline V gene, CDR1 is MNHNS and CDR2 is SASEGT. DNA of the CDR3: TGTGCCAGCAGTGCAAGTCAAGGACAGGGCCTCTACGAGCAGTACTTC. Amino acids: CASSASQGQGLYEQYF.

This CDR3 is CASSLDRASENEQYF. DNA for the CDR3: TGTGCCAGCAGCCTAGACAGGGCATCGGAGAACGAGCAGTACTTC. V usage is TRBV7-9 and J usage is TRBJ2-7, with 7 nucleotides matching TRBD1. V lost 5 bases and J lost 5; bases outside the gene matches: 12. The CDR3 covers 15 residues. The V gene's germline CDR1 is SEHNR and CDR2 FQNEAQ (reference sequence).

Here the CDR3 reads CASSRGQSTDTQYF. The CDR3 nucleotides are TGTGCCAGCAGCCGTGGACAGAGCACAGATACGCAGTATTTT. V and J are TRBV11-2 and TRBJ2-3; D possibly corresponds to TRBD1 (6 bases). Trimming cost V 5 bases and J 0 bases, with 9 bases left between them. The germline CDR1 and CDR2 sequences are SGHAT and FQNNGV. The CDR3 length is 14 residues.

The chain is built from TRBV18 and TRBJ1-4; D gene ambiguous. This CDR3 has 12 residues. V lost 3 bases and J 8 bases, leaving 7 bases between the germline ends. The germline V gene encodes CDR1 KGHSH and CDR2 LQKENI. This chain's CDR3 is CASSPSSEKLFF. The CDR3, as DNA: TGTGCCAGCTCACCGTCCTCCGAAAAACTGTTTTTT.

The CDR3: CASSPRGVIDEQFF. CDR3 nucleotide sequence: TGTGCCAGTAGCCCCAGGGGGGTCATCGATGAGCAGTTCTTC. This chain connects TRBV19 to TRBJ2-1; D perhaps matches TRBD1 (7 bases). The CDR3 runs 14 residues. CDR1 and CDR2 from the germline V gene are LNHDA and SQIVND (reference sequence). V lost 6 bases to trimming and J lost 8 bases, with 17 bases between them.

The J gene is TRBJ2-5, the V gene TRBV19; 10 positions match TRBD2. The V gene's germline CDR1 is LNHDA and CDR2 SQIVND (reference sequence). Trimming cost V 7 bases and J 11 bases; bases outside gene matches: 10. CDR3 length: 13 residues. The CDR3 bases are TGTGCCAGTAAAGTTCCTAGCGGGAGCGTGCAGTACTTC. Amino acid sequence: CASKVPSGSVQYF.

In nucleotides, the CDR3 is TGCGCCAGCAGCTTTCTGGGACAGACGAACACCGGGGAGCTGTTTTTT. This encodes CASSFLGQTNTGELFF. V and J are TRBV5-1 and TRBJ2-2, with 7 bases that match TRBD1. This CDR3 is built from 16 residues. J was trimmed by 0 bases and V by 2 bases; bases with no gene match: 4. Germline CDR1 is SGHRS and CDR2 is YFSETQ.

The genes are TRBV19 and TRBJ2-7, with 9 nucleotides matching TRBD1. V lost 2 bases, J lost 2 bases, and 1 base stayed unmatched. Germline values: CDR1 LNHDA, CDR2 SQIVND (reference sequence). The CDR3 has 14 amino acids. CDR3 coding DNA: TGTGCCAGTAGTATAACAGGGGGCGCCTACGAGCAGTACTTC. This encodes CASSITGGAYEQYF.

This clone was observed a single time. V gene TRBV14 combines with J gene TRBJ1-3, with D tentatively TRBD1 (6 bases). V shed 4 bases and J shed 4 bases, with 14 bases lying between them. Germline V lookup: CDR1 SGHDN, CDR2 FVKESK. This CDR3 region has 15 residues. CDR3 bases: TGTGCCAGCAGCCCTACCGGGACACCCGGAAACACCATATATTTT. Amino acid sequence: CASSPTGTPGNTIYF.

This chain uses TRBV28 with TRBJ2-1, with TRBD2 matching over 14 bases. The CDR3 spans 15 residues. V was clipped by 5 bases and J by 9 bases; unmatched bases: 6. In germline, CDR1 is MDHEN, CDR2 SYDVKM. The CDR3 bases are TGTGCCAGCAGTCAAGGGACTAGCGGGAGTCCTGAGCAGTTCTTC. Its protein is CASSQGTSGSPEQFF. Based on the CDR3 plus reference TRBV28 and TRBJ2-1, the full variable domain is DVKVTQSSRYLVKRTGEKVFLECVQDMDHENMFWYRQDPGLGLRLIYFSYDVKMKEKGDIPEGYSVSREKKERFSLILESASTNQTSMYLCASSQGTSGSPEQFFGPGTRLTVL.

The J gene is TRBJ2-7, the V gene TRBV18; tentatively, D is TRBD2 (6 bases). Trimming shortened V by 3 bases and J by 3 bases, and 9 bases separated the two germline ends. Germline CDR1 is KGHSH and CDR2 is LQKENI. The CDR3 has 13 amino acids. The CDR3 loop reads CASSPPAGYEQYF. As DNA, the CDR3 is TGTGCCAGCTCACCGCCAGCGGGCTACGAGCAGTACTTC.

On this clone: An end of the junction does not agree with germline; a read error may underlie this. The chain employs TRBV5-1 and TRBJ1-1; 12 positions agree with TRBD1. This CDR3 spans 17 amino acids. Per the germline V gene, CDR1 is SGHRS and CDR2 is YFSETQ. The CDR3 loop is CASSLGQGAHMNTEAFF. In nucleotides, the CDR3 is TGCGCCAGCAGTTTGGGACAGGGGGCACACATGAACACTGAAGCTTTCTTT.

This chain joins TRBV6-5 and TRBJ2-1, with no clear D. The CDR3 length is 12 residues. Trimming shortened V by 5 bases and J by 10 bases, and 12 bases separated the two germline ends. CDR1 MNHEY and CDR2 SVGAGI come from the germline V gene. The CDR3 sequence is CASSASPVEQFF. Written as DNA, the CDR3 is TGTGCCAGCAGTGCCTCGCCGGTGGAGCAGTTCTTC.